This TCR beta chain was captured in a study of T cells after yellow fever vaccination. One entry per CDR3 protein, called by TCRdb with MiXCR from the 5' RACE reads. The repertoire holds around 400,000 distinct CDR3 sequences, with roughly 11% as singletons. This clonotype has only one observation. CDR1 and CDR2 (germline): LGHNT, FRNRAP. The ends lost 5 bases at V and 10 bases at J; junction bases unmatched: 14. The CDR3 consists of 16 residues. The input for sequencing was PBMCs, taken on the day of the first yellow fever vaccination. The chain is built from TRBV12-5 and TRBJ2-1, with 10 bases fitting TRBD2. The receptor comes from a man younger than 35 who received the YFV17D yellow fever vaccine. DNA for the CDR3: TGTGCTAGTGGTCCTCCCCTAGCGGGGGTTAGGAGCGAGCAGTTCTTC. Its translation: CASGPPLAGVRSEQFF.